A selection of T cell receptor beta chains follows, all from one sample in a study of T cells in Graves' hyperthyroidism and ophthalmopathy. One entry per CDR3 protein, called by TCRdb with MiXCR from the multiplex PCR reads. This table holds hundreds of thousands of distinct CDR3 sequences, 15% to 20% found once. Sequencing used blood. The receptors were sampled from a man in his forties with Graves' ophthalmopathy. CDR3s include the opening cysteine and the closing phenylalanine or tryptophan. The D gene is left open where the match is weak. The size of a clone is reported for some rows only, either as once, few or many, or as a class for expanded clones.

d_gene,j_gene,v_gene,abundance,CDR3nt,CDR3aa
-,TRBJ1-2,TRBV5-1,-,TGCGCCAGCAGCTTGGCCTCGGGGGCCGGAATCGGCTATGGCTACACCTTC,CASSLASGAGIGYGYTF
-,TRBJ1-2,TRBV30,few,TGTGCCTGGGAAGGTTCGTGGGGCTACACCTTC,CAWEGSWGYTF
TRBD1,TRBJ1-2,TRBV4-2,-,TGTGCCAGCAGCCAAGTCGGGACAGGGAGGACTGGCTACACCTTC,CASSQVGTGRTGYTF
TRBD1,TRBJ1-5,TRBV25-1,few,TGTGCCAGCAGTGATGGAGACAGGGGAAGAGATCAGCCCCAGCATTTT,CASSDGDRGRDQPQHF
-,TRBJ2-3,TRBV18,-,TGTGCCAGCTCACCGTCACGACATAGCACAGATACGCAGTATTTT,CASSPSRHSTDTQYF
-,TRBJ2-7,TRBV7-2,few,TGTGCCAGCAGCCCTCTACCAGACTTCTCCTACGAGCAGTACTTC,CASSPLPDFSYEQYF
-,TRBJ2-5,TRBV2,many,TGTGCCAGCAGAGGGTCCAAGTCAGAGACCCAGTACTTC,CASRGSKSETQYF
-,TRBJ1-1,TRBV5-1,many,TGCGCCAGCAGGCAGGGCGACTACACTGAAGCTTTCTTT,CASRQGDYTEAFF
TRBD2,TRBJ2-1,TRBV10-3,-,TGTGCCATCAGTGCAACGCGGGGGGGCTCCTACAATGAGCAGTTCTTC,CAISATRGGSYNEQFF
TRBD2,TRBJ2-7,TRBV18,-,TGTGCCGGCTCACCTATCTACGGGGGGAATAACTACGAGCAGTACTTC,CAGSPIYGGNNYEQYF
-,TRBJ2-7,TRBV30,many,TGTGCCGGCGGCTCCTACGAGCAGTACTTC,CAGGSYEQYF
-,TRBJ2-1,TRBV7-2,many,TGTGCCAGCAGCCTCAGCGGAGCCAACTACAATGAGCAGTTCTTC,CASSLSGANYNEQFF
TRBD1,TRBJ2-1,TRBV11-2,-,TGTGCCAGCAGCCCCGCCGGGACAGGGGGTAATGAGCAGTTCTTC,CASSPAGTGGNEQFF
-,TRBJ1-2,TRBV27,many,TGTGCCAGCAGTCTCTCAGGGGACTATGGCTACACCTTC,CASSLSGDYGYTF
-,TRBJ2-7,TRBV12-3/TRBV12-4,many,TGTGCCAGCAGTTTGCAGGGGACCAATTACGAGCAGTACTTC,CASSLQGTNYEQYF
-,TRBJ1-4,TRBV2,few,TGTGCCAGCAGTGAGTCAGTAACTAATGAAAAACTGTTTTTT,CASSESVTNEKLFF
TRBD1,TRBJ1-4,TRBV29-1,few,TGCAGCGTTGGGACAGGGGAAAAACTGTTTTTT,CSVGTGEKLFF
-,TRBJ2-3,TRBV24-1,many,TGTGCCACCAGTGATTTAGGAGATACGCAGTATTTT,CATSDLGDTQYF
-,TRBJ2-1,TRBV28,few,TGTGCCAGCAGTTTCCGCGGGACCTGGCAGTTCTTC,CASSFRGTWQFF
-,TRBJ1-5,TRBV6-2/TRBV6-3,-,TGTGCCAGCAGTCTTTCCATTTCGAATGGCAATCAGCCCCAGCATTTT,CASSLSISNGNQPQHF
-,TRBJ2-2,TRBV5-1,-,TGCGCCAGCAGCTTGGCCGGAGGGTCTGTGACCGGGGAGCTGTTTTTT,CASSLAGGSVTGELFF
TRBD1,TRBJ1-1,TRBV3-1,many,TGTGCCAGCAGCCCGTTGACAGGGAGAAACACTGAAGCTTTCTTT,CASSPLTGRNTEAFF
-,TRBJ1-1,TRBV20-1,-,TGCAGTGCTACTCGTGGACTGAGTAACACTGAAGCTTTCTTT,CSATRGLSNTEAFF
-,TRBJ1-4,TRBV27,few,TGTGCCAGCAGTTTTCGGGGGAGGAGGTCTGCAACTAATGAAAAACTGTTTTTT,CASSFRGRRSATNEKLFF
-,TRBJ1-1,TRBV10-3,few,TGTGCCATCAGCGGACACCCCATGAACACTGAAGCTTTCTTT,CAISGHPMNTEAFF
TRBD1,TRBJ1-2,TRBV6-5,-,TGTGCCAGCAGTTCTACAGGGGGCACGTATGGCTACACCTTC,CASSSTGGTYGYTF
TRBD1,TRBJ1-2,TRBV6-2/TRBV6-3,-,TGTGCCAGCCGGGACAGCTATGGCTACACCTTC,CASRDSYGYTF
-,TRBJ2-1,TRBV6-1,many,TGTGCAAGCGCTGGGACTGCCTCCTACAATGAGCAGTTCTTC,CASAGTASYNEQFF
TRBD1,TRBJ1-5,TRBV27,many,TGTGCCAGCAGCTTAGACAGGGGACCCAATCAGCCCCAGCATTTT,CASSLDRGPNQPQHF
TRBD1,TRBJ1-5,TRBV12-5,-,TGTGCTAGTGGGACAGGGGGAAATCAGTCCCAGCATTTT,CASGTGGNQSQHF
-,TRBJ1-1,TRBV6-1,many,TGTGCCAGCAGTGAAGCGGGGGACACTGAAGCTTTCTTT,CASSEAGDTEAFF
-,TRBJ1-5,TRBV7-2,-,TGTGCCAGCAGCTTAGATTATAACATCGGGCAGCCCCAGCATTTT,CASSLDYNIGQPQHF
TRBD2,TRBJ2-2,TRBV12-3/TRBV12-4,many,TGTGCCAGCAGTTCTCCAGGGACTAGCGGGAGGGTCCTCACCGGGGAGCTGTTTTTT,CASSSPGTSGRVLTGELFF
TRBD1,TRBJ2-2,TRBV11-2,many,TGTGCCAGCAGCAGGGACAGGGGTTTGACCGGGGAGCTGTTTTTT,CASSRDRGLTGELFF
-,TRBJ2-1,TRBV20-1,few,TGCAGTGCTAGGCCTCAGGGGATTTTGTCCCCTGGCTCCTACAATGAGCAGTTCTTC,CSARPQGILSPGSYNEQFF
-,TRBJ1-4,TRBV7-8,few,TGTGCCAGCAGCTCGGACACCGCAACTAATGAAAAACTGTTTTTT,CASSSDTATNEKLFF
-,TRBJ2-7,TRBV5-8,-,TGTGCCAGCAGCCTTTCACTAAAGTACGAGCAGTACTTC,CASSLSLKYEQYF
-,TRBJ1-4,TRBV7-9,few,TGTGCCAGCAGCTTCCGGGTCCTAAATGAAAAACTGTTTTTT,CASSFRVLNEKLFF
TRBD2,TRBJ2-7,TRBV11-2,many,TGTGCCAGCAGCTTCGGGACTAGCAAGTACTTC,CASSFGTSKYF
-,TRBJ2-3,TRBV15,-,TGTGCCACCAGCAGACTAGCCGGGAGCACAGATACGCGGTATTTT,CATSRLAGSTDTRYF
-,TRBJ1-2,TRBV20-1,-,TGCAGTGCAACACCGGACAAAAGGGGCTACACCTTC,CSATPDKRGYTF
-,TRBJ2-3,TRBV6-1,-,TGTGCCAGCAGTCCGCTCCCAAGCACGGGGTCTAGCACAGATACGCAGTATTTT,CASSPLPSTGSSTDTQYF
-,TRBJ1-1,TRBV18,few,TGTGCCAGCTCAACCCTCGAGGGACCGGGGAGGGTTGCTTTCTTT,CASSTLEGPGRVAFF
TRBD2,TRBJ2-1,TRBV6-2/TRBV6-3,many,TGTGCCAGCAGTTACACCCGACAGCGGGAGGATTACGATGAGCAGTTCTTC,CASSYTRQREDYDEQFF
-,TRBJ2-7,TRBV6-2/TRBV6-3,many,TGTGCCAGCAAGGTGTCCGCGGACAACTCCTACGAGCAGTACTTC,CASKVSADNSYEQYF